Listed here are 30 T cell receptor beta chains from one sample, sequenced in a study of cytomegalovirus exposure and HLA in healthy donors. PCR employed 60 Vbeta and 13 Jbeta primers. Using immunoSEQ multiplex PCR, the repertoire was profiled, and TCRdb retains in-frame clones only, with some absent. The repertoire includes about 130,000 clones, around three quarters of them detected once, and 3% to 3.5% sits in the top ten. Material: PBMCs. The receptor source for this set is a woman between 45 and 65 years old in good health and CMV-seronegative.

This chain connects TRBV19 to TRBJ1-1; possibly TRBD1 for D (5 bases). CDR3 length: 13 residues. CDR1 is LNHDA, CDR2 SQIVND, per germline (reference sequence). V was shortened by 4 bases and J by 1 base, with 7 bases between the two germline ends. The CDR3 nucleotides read TGTGCCAGTAGTACTCAGGGGAACACTGAAGCTTTCTTT. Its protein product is CASSTQGNTEAFF.

CDR3 protein: CASSDPRSYNEQFF. CDR3 DNA sequence: TGTGCCAGCAGTGACCCGCGTTCTTACAATGAGCAGTTCTTC. The chain recombines TRBV6-1 with TRBJ2-1, with D hard to call. The CDR3 has 14 residues. Germline V gene lookup returns CDR1 MNHNS and CDR2 SASEGT. The V end lost 3 bases, the J end lost 4 bases, and 10 bases lay between the germline ends.

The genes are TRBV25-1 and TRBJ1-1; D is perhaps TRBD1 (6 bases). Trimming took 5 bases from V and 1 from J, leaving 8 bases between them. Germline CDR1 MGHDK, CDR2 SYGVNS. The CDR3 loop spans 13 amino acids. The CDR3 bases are TGTGCCAGCAGTACAGGGCCGAACACTGAAGCTTTCTTT. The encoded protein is CASSTGPNTEAFF.

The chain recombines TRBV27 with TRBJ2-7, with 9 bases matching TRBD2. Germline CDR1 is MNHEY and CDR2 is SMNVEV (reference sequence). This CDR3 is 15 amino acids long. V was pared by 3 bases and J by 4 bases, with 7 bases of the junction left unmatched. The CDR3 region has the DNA TGTGCCAGCAGTTTTGCAGCGGGAGGTCGGTACGAGCAGTACTTC. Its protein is CASSFAAGGRYEQYF.

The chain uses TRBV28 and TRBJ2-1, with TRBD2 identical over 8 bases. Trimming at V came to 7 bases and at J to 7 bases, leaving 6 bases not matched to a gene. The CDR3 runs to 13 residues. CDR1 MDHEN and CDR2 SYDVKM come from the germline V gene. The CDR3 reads CASITGGGNEQFF. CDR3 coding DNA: TGTGCCAGCATTACGGGAGGGGGAAATGAGCAGTTCTTC.

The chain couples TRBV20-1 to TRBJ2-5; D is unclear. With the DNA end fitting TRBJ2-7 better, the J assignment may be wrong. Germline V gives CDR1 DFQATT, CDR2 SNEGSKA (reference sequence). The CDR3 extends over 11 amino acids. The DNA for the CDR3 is TGCAGTGGTGACAAGACCCACGAGCAGTACTTC. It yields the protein CSGDKTHEQYF.

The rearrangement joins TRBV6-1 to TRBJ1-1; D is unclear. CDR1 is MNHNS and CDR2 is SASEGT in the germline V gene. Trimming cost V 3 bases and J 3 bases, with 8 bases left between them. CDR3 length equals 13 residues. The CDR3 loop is CASSETRYTEAFF. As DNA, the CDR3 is TGTGCCAGCAGTGAGACTAGATACACTGAAGCTTTCTTT.

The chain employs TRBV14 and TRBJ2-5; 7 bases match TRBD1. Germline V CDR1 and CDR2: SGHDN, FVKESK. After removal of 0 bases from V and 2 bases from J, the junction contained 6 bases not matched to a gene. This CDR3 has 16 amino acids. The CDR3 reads CASSQENRGRQETQYF. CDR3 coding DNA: TGTGCCAGCAGCCAAGAAAACAGGGGAAGGCAAGAGACCCAGTACTTC.

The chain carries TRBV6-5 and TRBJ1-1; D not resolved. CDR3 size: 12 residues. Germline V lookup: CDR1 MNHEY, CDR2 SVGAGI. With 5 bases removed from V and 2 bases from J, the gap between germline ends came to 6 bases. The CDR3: CASSNRNTEAFF. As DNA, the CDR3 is TGTGCCAGCAGTAACAGAAACACTGAAGCTTTCTTT.

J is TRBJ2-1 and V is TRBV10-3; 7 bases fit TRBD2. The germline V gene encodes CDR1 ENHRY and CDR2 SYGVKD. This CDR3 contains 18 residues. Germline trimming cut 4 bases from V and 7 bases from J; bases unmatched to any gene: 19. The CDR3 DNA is TGTGCCATCAGTGGGCCCGGGACCGAGACACTGCGGGGGAATGAGCAGTTCTTC. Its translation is CAISGPGTETLRGNEQFF.

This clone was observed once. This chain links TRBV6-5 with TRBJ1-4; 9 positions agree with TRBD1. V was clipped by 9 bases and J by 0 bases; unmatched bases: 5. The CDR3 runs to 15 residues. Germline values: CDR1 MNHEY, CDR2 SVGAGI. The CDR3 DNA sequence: TGTGCCAGTAGGACAGGGGCTTCAACTAATGAAAAACTGTTTTTT. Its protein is CASRTGASTNEKLFF.

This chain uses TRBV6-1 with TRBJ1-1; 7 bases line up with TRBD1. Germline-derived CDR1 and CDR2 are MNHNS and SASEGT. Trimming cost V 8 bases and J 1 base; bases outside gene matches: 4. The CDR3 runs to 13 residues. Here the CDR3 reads CASQGGSNTEAFF. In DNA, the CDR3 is TGTGCCAGCCAAGGGGGCTCGAACACTGAAGCTTTCTTT.

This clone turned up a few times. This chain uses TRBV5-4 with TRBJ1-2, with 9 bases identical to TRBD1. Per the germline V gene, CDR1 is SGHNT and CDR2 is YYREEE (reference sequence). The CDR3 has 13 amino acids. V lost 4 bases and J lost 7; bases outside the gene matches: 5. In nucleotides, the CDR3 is TGTGCCAGCAGCGTACAGGGGGCAGGTGGCTACACCTTC. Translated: CASSVQGAGGYTF.

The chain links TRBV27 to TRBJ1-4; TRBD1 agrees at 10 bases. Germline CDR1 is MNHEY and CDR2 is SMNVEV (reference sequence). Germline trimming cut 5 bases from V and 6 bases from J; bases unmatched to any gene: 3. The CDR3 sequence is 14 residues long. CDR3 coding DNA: TGTGCCAGCAGTCCCGGGACAGGGGATGAAAAACTGTTTTTT. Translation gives CASSPGTGDEKLFF.

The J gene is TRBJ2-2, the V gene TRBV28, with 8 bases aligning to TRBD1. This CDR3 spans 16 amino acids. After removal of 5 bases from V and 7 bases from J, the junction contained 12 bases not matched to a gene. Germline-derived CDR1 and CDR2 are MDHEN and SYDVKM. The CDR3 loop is CASSPWTGWSIGELFF. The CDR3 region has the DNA TGTGCCAGCAGTCCCTGGACAGGGTGGTCCATCGGGGAGCTGTTTTTT.

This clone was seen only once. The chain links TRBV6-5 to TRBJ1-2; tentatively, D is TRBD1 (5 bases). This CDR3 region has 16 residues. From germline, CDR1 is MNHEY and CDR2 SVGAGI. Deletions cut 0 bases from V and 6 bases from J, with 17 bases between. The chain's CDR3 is CASSYSSQGTLDGYTF. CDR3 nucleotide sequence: TGTGCCAGCAGTTACTCGTCCCAGGGTACCCTAGATGGCTACACCTTC.

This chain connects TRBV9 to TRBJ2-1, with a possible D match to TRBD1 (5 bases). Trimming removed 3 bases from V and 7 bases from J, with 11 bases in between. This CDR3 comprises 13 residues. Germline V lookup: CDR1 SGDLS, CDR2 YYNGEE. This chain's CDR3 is CASSARQNNEQFF. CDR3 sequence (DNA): TGTGCCAGCAGCGCACGACAGAATAATGAGCAGTTCTTC.

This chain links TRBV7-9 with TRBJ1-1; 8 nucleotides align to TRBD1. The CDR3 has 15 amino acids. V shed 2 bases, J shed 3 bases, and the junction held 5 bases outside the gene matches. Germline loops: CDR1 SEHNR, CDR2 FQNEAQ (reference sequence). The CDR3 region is CASSLTGGRDTEAFF. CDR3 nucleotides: TGTGCCAGCAGCTTAACAGGGGGACGGGACACTGAAGCTTTCTTT.

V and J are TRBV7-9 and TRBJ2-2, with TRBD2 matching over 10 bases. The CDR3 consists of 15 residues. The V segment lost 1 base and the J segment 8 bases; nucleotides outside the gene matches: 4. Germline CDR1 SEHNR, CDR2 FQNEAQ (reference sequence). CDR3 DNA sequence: TGTGCCAGCAGCTTAGTAGCGGGAGGAACTGGGGAGCTGTTTTTT. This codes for CASSLVAGGTGELFF. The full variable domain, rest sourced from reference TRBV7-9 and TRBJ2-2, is DTGVSQNPRHKITKRGQNVTFRCDPISEHNRLYWYRQTLGQGPEFLTYFQNEAQLEKSRLLSDRFSAERPKGSFSTLEIQRTEQGDSAMYLCASSLVAGGTGELFFGEGSRLTVL.

CDR3 DNA: TGTGCCAGCTCCCTAAGCCCAGATACGCAGTATTTT. It encodes CASSLSPDTQYF. The chain employs TRBV7-6 and TRBJ2-3; the D is unclear. V lost 8 bases and J 4 bases, leaving 10 bases between the germline ends. There are 12 residues in the CDR3. Germline V gene lookup returns CDR1 SGHVS and CDR2 FNYEAQ.

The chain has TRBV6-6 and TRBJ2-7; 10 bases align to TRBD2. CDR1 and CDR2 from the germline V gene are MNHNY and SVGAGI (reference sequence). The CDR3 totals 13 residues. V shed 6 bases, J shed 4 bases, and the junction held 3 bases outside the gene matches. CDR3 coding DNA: TGTGCCAGCAGCCTAGCGGGAGAATACGAGCAGTACTTC. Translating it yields CASSLAGEYEQYF.

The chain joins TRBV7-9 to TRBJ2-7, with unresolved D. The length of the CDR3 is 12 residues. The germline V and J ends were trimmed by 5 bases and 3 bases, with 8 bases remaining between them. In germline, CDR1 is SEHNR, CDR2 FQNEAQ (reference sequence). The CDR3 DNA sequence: TGTGCCAGCAGCCCTCCCAGCTACGAGCAGTACTTC. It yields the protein CASSPPSYEQYF.

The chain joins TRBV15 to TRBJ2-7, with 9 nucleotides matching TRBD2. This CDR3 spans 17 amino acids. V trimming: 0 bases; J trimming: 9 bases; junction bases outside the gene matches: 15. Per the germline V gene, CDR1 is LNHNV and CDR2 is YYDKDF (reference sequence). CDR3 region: CATSREGVSSGIFAQYF. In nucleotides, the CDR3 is TGTGCCACCAGCAGAGAGGGTGTTTCTAGCGGGATCTTCGCGCAGTACTTC. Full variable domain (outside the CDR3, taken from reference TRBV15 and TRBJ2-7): DAMVIQNPRYQVTQFGKPVTLSCSQTLNHNVMYWYQQKSSQAPKLLFHYYDKDFNNEADTPDNFQSRRPNTSFCFLDIRSPGLGDTAMYLCATSREGVSSGIFAQYFGPGTRLTVT.

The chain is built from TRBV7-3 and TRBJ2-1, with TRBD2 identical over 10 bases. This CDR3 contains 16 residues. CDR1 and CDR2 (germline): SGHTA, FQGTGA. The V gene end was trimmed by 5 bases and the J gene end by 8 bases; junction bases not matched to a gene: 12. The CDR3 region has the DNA TGTGCCAGCAGCCTAAAGTATAGCGGGAGGAAGGATGAGCAGTTCTTC. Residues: CASSLKYSGRKDEQFF. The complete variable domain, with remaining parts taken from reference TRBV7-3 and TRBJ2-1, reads GAGVSQTPSNKVTEKGKYVELRCDPISGHTALYWYRQSLGQGPEFLIYFQGTGAADDSGLPNDRFFAVRPEGSVSTLKIQRTERGDSAVYLCASSLKYSGRKDEQFFGPGTRLTVL.

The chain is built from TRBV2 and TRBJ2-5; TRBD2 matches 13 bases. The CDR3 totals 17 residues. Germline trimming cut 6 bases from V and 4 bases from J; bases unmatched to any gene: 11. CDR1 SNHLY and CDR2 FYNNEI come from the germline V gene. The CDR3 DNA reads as TGTGCCAGCAGGGAACATACTAGCGGGAGGGCGCGAGAGACCCAGTACTTC. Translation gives CASREHTSGRARETQYF.

The DNA of the CDR3 is TGTGCCAGCAGCTTGGGGCTAGCGGGAGTGAATGAGCAGTTCTTC. As protein: CASSLGLAGVNEQFF. The chain carries TRBV5-4 and TRBJ2-1; 10 bases map to TRBD2. The V segment lost 0 bases and the J segment 7 bases; nucleotides outside the gene matches: 4. Germline-derived CDR1 and CDR2 are SGHNT and YYREEE (reference sequence). CDR3 length: 15 residues.

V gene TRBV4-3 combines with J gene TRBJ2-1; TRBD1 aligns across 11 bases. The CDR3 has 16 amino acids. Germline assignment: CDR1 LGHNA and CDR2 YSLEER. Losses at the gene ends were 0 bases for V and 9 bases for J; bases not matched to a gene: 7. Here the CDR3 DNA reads TGCGCCAGCAGCCAAGAATGGACAGGGGGCGAATTTGAGCAGTTCTTC. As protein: CASSQEWTGGEFEQFF.

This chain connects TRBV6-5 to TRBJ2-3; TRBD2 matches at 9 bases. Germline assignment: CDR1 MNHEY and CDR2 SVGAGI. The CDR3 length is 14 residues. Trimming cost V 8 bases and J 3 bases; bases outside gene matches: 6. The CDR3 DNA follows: TGTGCCAGCCAGCCGGGACTAGCTACAGATACGCAGTATTTT. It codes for CASQPGLATDTQYF.

Here the CDR3 DNA reads TGTGCCAGCAGCTTGGGACAAGGGCAGCCCCAGCATTTT. Protein sequence: CASSLGQGQPQHF. The V call is TRBV7-9, the J call TRBJ1-5; tentative D call: TRBD1 (6 bases). CDR1 is SEHNR and CDR2 is FQNEAQ in the germline V gene (reference sequence). Trimming pared 3 bases from V and 7 bases from J, leaving 10 bases between. The CDR3 has 13 residues.

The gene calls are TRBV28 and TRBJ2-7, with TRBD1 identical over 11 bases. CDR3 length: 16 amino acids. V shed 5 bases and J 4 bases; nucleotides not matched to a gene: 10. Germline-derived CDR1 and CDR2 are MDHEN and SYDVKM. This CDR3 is CASSPSGTGGVYEQYF. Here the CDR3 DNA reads TGTGCCAGCAGTCCAAGCGGGACAGGGGGAGTTTACGAGCAGTACTTC. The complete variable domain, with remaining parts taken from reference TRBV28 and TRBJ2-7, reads DVKVTQSSRYLVKRTGEKVFLECVQDMDHENMFWYRQDPGLGLRLIYFSYDVKMKEKGDIPEGYSVSREKKERFSLILESASTNQTSMYLCASSPSGTGGVYEQYFGPGTRLTVT.